This T cell receptor (beta chain) was observed in a study of shared clonotypes between healthy human individuals. Assay used: immunoSEQ multiplex PCR; TCRdb lists only in-frame clones, some missing. The table lists 550,000 to 650,000 clones, around 96% of them singletons. The naive CD8 subset, CD45RO-negative cells positively selected for CCR7, excluded terminally differentiated effector memory CD45RA+ cells. This CDR3 has 15 residues. V gave up 2 bases and J gave up 2 bases, with 12 bases separating them. The germline V gene has CDR1 SEHNR and CDR2 FQNEAQ (reference sequence). The clonotype originates from a woman in her 30s in good health. The chain uses TRBV7-9 and TRBJ2-5; D not certain. The sequenced sample consisted of naive CD8+ T cells sorted from blood. The CDR3 is CASSLSPGSQETQYF. CDR3 DNA sequence: TGTGCCAGCAGCTTATCCCCCGGAAGTCAAGAGACCCAGTACTTC.